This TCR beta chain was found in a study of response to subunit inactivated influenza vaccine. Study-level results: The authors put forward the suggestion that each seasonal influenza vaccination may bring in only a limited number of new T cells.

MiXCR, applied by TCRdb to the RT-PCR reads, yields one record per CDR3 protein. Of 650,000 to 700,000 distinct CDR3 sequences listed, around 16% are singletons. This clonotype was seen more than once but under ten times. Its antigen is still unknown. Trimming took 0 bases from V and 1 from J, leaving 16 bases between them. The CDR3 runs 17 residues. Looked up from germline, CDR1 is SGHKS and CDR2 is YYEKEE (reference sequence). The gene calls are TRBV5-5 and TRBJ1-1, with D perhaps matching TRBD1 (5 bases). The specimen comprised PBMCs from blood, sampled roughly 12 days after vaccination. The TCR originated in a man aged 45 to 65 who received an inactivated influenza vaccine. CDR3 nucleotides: TGTGCCAGCAGCTTGGGGGGGGGAAGACGGACGAACACTGAAGCTTTCTTT. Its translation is CASSLGGGRRTNTEAFF.